This paragraph covers one T cell receptor (beta chain) sequence. Its antigen remains unidentified. The data derive from a study of cytomegalovirus exposure and HLA in healthy donors. About the research overall: Inside one of the first data releases sat around 85 million unique TCRs taken from HLA-typed donors.

A multiplex PCR was run with 60 Vbeta primers and 13 Jbeta primers. Clones were read by immunoSEQ multiplex PCR, and TCRdb kept only the in-frame ones, dropping some. This table has 90,000 to 100,000 clones, roughly 79% appearing once. Regarding the study as a whole: Looking again later, the authors saw that most CMV-associated TCR beta chains seemed HLA-restricted. Being productive about 90% or about 30% of the time was typical of most TCR beta V segments in an earlier analysis. Beyond CMV serostatus, there was no information to go on about immune exposure.

Input material: PBMCs. This TCR was sampled from a middle-aged man in good health and CMV-seronegative.

CDR3 DNA: TGTGCCAGCAGTCAGGACTCCTACGAGCAGTACTTC. Amino acids: CASSQDSYEQYF. V is TRBV7-2 and J is TRBJ2-7; D is undetermined. Looked up from germline, CDR1 is SGHTA and CDR2 is FQGNSA. The CDR3 consists of 12 residues. Trimming left V 6 bases short and J 0 bases short, with 6 bases between.